These 12 T cell receptor beta chains were all obtained from the same sample, sequenced in a study of T cells after yellow fever vaccination. One entry per CDR3 protein, called by TCRdb with MiXCR from the 5' RACE reads. The table lists approximately 150,000 distinct CDR3 sequences, less than 9.5% of them singletons. Sequences were derived from CD4+ T cells sorted from PBMCs, sampled 5 days after the yellow fever booster vaccination. The source is a man aged 30 to 45 who received the YFV17D yellow fever vaccine.

This clonotype showed up just a few times. The V call is TRBV7-9, the J call TRBJ1-5; D remains ambiguous. With 1 base removed from V and 5 bases from J, the gap between germline ends came to 15 bases. The germline V gene encodes CDR1 SEHNR and CDR2 FQNEAQ (reference sequence). This CDR3 region has 16 residues. The CDR3 here is CASSLGAAGRDQPQHF. CDR3 DNA sequence: TGTGCCAGCAGCTTAGGGGCTGCGGGTCGAGATCAGCCCCAGCATTTT.

There are many counts of this clonotype. The chain joins TRBV7-2 to TRBJ2-1, with 8 bases fitting TRBD1. The V and J ends lost 5 bases and 9 bases, in that order; junction bases with no gene match: 9. In germline, CDR1 is SGHTA, CDR2 FQGNSA. The length of the CDR3 is 14 residues. The CDR3 spells CASSRDRGVTEQFF. DNA for the CDR3: TGTGCCAGCAGCCGAGACAGGGGAGTTACTGAGCAGTTCTTC.

This clonotype was counted many times. The chain combines TRBV6-1 with TRBJ2-1, with TRBD2 as a possible D gene (6 bases). Deletions cut 6 bases from V and 2 bases from J, with 14 bases between. This CDR3 comprises 15 residues. Germline CDR1 and CDR2: MNHNS and SASEGT. As DNA, the CDR3 is TGTGCCAGCAGCTTTAGCGGTTATGCCTACAATGAGCAGTTCTTC. This codes for CASSFSGYAYNEQFF.

This clonotype was seen ten or more times. V is TRBV5-6 and J is TRBJ2-3, with TRBD1 identical over 10 bases. CDR3 length: 16 residues. Germline V lookup: CDR1 SGHDT, CDR2 YYEEEE. With 2 bases clipped from V and 1 base from J, the junction kept 4 bases outside the gene matches. The CDR3 sequence: CASSFGTGEGTDTQYF. The CDR3 region has the DNA TGTGCCAGCAGCTTCGGGACAGGGGAAGGCACAGATACGCAGTATTTT.

This clonotype was observed many times. The chain carries TRBV5-1 and TRBJ1-6; D possibly corresponds to TRBD1 (5 bases). CDR3 length: 15 amino acids. Deletions cut 0 bases from V and 7 bases from J, with 11 bases between. Germline CDR1 SGHRS, CDR2 YFSETQ. The CDR3 DNA is TGCGCCAGCAGCTTGGCCCCAGGGCTGAATTCACCCCTCCACTTT. Protein: CASSLAPGLNSPLHF.

About this clonotype itself: A much larger clone lies a single base off, so this may be a read error. The chain employs TRBV7-2 and TRBJ2-5; 7 nucleotides match TRBD2. The CDR3 has 14 amino acids. Germline V gives CDR1 SGHTA, CDR2 FQGNSA. V shed 5 bases, J shed 1 base, and the junction held 4 bases outside the gene matches. CDR3 region: CASSRASGQETQYF. The CDR3 nucleotides are TGTGCCAGCAGCCGGGCTAGCGGCCAAGAGACCCAGTACTTC.

This rearrangement joins TRBV27 to TRBJ2-5; 9 nucleotides align to TRBD2. Trimming cost V 3 bases and J 5 bases; bases outside gene matches: 13. CDR1 is MNHEY and CDR2 is SMNVEV in the germline V gene (reference sequence). The length of the CDR3 is 17 residues. In DNA form, the CDR3 reads TGTGCCAGCAGTTTTTTCGCGGGTCGCGGGAGGGAGGAGACCCAGTACTTC. Protein sequence: CASSFFAGRGREETQYF.

This clonotype was found many times. The rearrangement uses TRBV20-1 and TRBJ2-3; 7 nucleotides match TRBD2. The germline V gene has CDR1 DFQATT and CDR2 SNEGSKA (reference sequence). The J segment lost 4 bases and the V segment lost 5 bases, leaving 6 bases of the junction unmatched. The CDR3 loop spans 13 amino acids. The CDR3 is CSAGTGRADTQYF. The CDR3 region has the DNA TGCAGTGCTGGGACTGGGAGGGCAGATACGCAGTATTTT.

This clonotype was found many times. The genes are TRBV7-2 and TRBJ2-1, with 8 bases aligning to TRBD2. Germline loops: CDR1 SGHTA, CDR2 FQGNSA. V trimming: 4 bases; J trimming: 4 bases; junction bases outside the gene matches: 6. This CDR3 has 15 residues. The CDR3 sequence: CASSSLAGSYNEQFF. CDR3 DNA sequence: TGTGCCAGCAGCTCATTAGCGGGGTCATACAATGAGCAGTTCTTC.

This chain connects TRBV9 to TRBJ1-6, with 8 nucleotides matching TRBD1. V was clipped by 3 bases and J by 7 bases; unmatched bases: 0. In germline, CDR1 is SGDLS, CDR2 YYNGEE. The CDR3 covers 13 residues. DNA for the CDR3: TGTGCCAGCAGCGGGGACAGGAATTCACCCCTCCACTTT. It is translated as CASSGDRNSPLHF.

This clonotype has at least ten counts. The CDR3 coding sequence is TGCGCCAGCAGCTTAGACAGTAAGTTCAATGAGCAGTTCTTC. It yields the protein CASSLDSKFNEQFF. The gene calls are TRBV5-1 and TRBJ2-1; the D gene is possibly TRBD1 (5 bases). There are 14 residues in the CDR3. Germline-derived CDR1 and CDR2 are SGHRS and YFSETQ. V lost 2 bases to trimming and J lost 6 bases, with 12 bases between them.

This clonotype was detected many times. The chain links TRBV12-3 or TRBV12-4 to TRBJ2-7; D gene unclear. Trimming removed 3 bases from V and 0 bases from J, with 9 bases in between. The length of the CDR3 is 14 residues. This CDR3 is CASSFDGYSYEQYF. The CDR3 DNA is TGTGCCAGCAGTTTCGACGGCTACTCCTACGAGCAGTACTTC.